This passage covers 19 T cell receptor beta chains from one sample sequenced in a study of tumor-infiltrating lymphocytes in primary liver carcinoma. Using a constant-region primer together with ProtoScript II reverse transcriptase, TCR beta cDNA was made from about 500 ng of total RNA. A slightly modified ARM-PCR protocol with three nested multiplex PCR rounds produced these TCR beta libraries. Use of TRBV1-TRBV30 forward primers with a C-beta reverse primer characterized the first two PCR rounds, which lasted about 11 cycles each. TCRdb re-derived calls from the multiplex PCR reads in MiXCR, one entry per CDR3 protein. The sample consists of 90,000 to 150,000 distinct CDR3 sequences, around two thirds of them appearing once. Each 20-30 mg portion of unsorted bulk tissue served as the source for co-extraction of RNA and DNA. The sequenced material came from liver tumor tissue from sampling region 1. This sample's subset: tumor region T1, superior pole. The receptors derive from an older woman with primary liver carcinoma and hepatitis B virus infection.

This clonotype was counted only a few times. A much larger clonotype is one base distant, so this may be a read error. V usage is TRBV14 and J usage is TRBJ1-1; no reliable D call. Germline assignment: CDR1 SGHDN and CDR2 FVKESK. Trimming removed 0 bases at V and 7 bases at J, with 12 bases between. The CDR3 is made up of 14 amino acids. The CDR3 bases are TGTGCCAGCAGCCAAGAGGGGTCGTGGGGTGAAGCTTTCTTT. Translating gives CASSQEGSWGEAFF.

This clonotype was counted many times. This chain uses TRBV29-1 with TRBJ2-7; D not certain. Germline V gene data show CDR1 as SQVTM and CDR2 as ANQGSEA. The CDR3 length is 11 residues. Trimming pared 5 bases from V and 4 bases from J, leaving 9 bases between. The CDR3 loop is CSVRKGYEQYF. DNA for the CDR3: TGCAGCGTTCGGAAAGGATACGAGCAGTACTTC.

A few counts support this clonotype. The gene calls are TRBV7-9 and TRBJ1-5, with no clear D. The CDR3 has 12 residues. The V end was cut by 6 bases, the J end by 2 bases, with 5 bases between. CDR1 SEHNR and CDR2 FQNEAQ come from the germline V gene (reference sequence). The CDR3 sequence is CASSWGNQPQHF. In DNA, the CDR3 is TGTGCCAGCAGTTGGGGCAATCAGCCCCAGCATTTT.

Of note for this clonotype: One end of the junction fails to match germline, which may point to a read error. The genes are TRBV6-5 and TRBJ1-4, with D hard to call. Germline values: CDR1 MNHEY, CDR2 SVGAGI. The CDR3 extends over 15 amino acids. CDR3 region: CVSAPPTLRNEKLFF. For the CDR3, the DNA is TGTGTCAGCGCCCCACCAACACTTAGGAATGAAAAACTGTTTTTT.

This clonotype was seen many times. The rearrangement joins TRBV28 to TRBJ1-3, with D possibly TRBD1 on 6 matching bases. V was shortened by 3 bases and J by 3 bases, with 24 bases between the two germline ends. The CDR3 has 19 amino acids. Germline V gene lookup returns CDR1 MDHEN and CDR2 SYDVKM. The CDR3 DNA sequence: TGTGCCAGCAGTTTTCGGGGGGTCCGAAGAGGGGGAGATGGAAACACCATATATTTT. Protein product: CASSFRGVRRGGDGNTIYF.

This rearrangement joins TRBV7-9 to TRBJ1-5; unclear D gene. The CDR3 runs 13 residues. Germline loops: CDR1 SEHNR, CDR2 FQNEAQ (reference sequence). Trimming stripped 5 bases from V and 0 bases from J, with 5 bases between. CDR3 DNA: TGTGCCAGCAGCCGAGATAGCAATCAGCCCCAGCATTTT. This sequence encodes CASSRDSNQPQHF.

In its sample, this clonotype was seen a few times. This rearrangement joins TRBV7-6 to TRBJ2-3; D unresolved. The CDR3 length is 13 residues. The ends were cut back, 1 base at V and 6 bases at J, with 8 bases in the middle. The germline CDR1 and CDR2 sequences are SGHVS and FNYEAQ. The DNA of the CDR3 is TGTGCCAGCAGCTTAGAGGCGTCGGATACGCAGTATTTT. Encoded protein: CASSLEASDTQYF.

This chain joins TRBV28 and TRBJ2-5; TRBD1 might be the D (6 bases). The CDR3 consists of 15 residues. In germline, CDR1 is MDHEN, CDR2 SYDVKM. Trimming took 2 bases from V and 7 from J, leaving 17 bases between them. CDR3 residues: CASSLRHRVERTQYF. The CDR3, as DNA: TGTGCCAGCAGTTTAAGGCACAGGGTGGAGAGGACCCAGTACTTC.

Comment on this clonotype: The junction departs from the called germline gene at one end, perhaps through a read error. V usage is TRBV11-2 and J usage is TRBJ2-1; 7 bases are shared with TRBD2. The CDR3 is made up of 14 amino acids. Per the germline V gene, CDR1 is SGHAT and CDR2 is FQNNGV. Written as DNA, the CDR3 is TGTGCCAGCAGCTTAGGCGGGAGAGACAATGAGCAGCTCTTC. Translation: CASSLGGRDNEQLF.

A note on this clonotype: At one end, the junction sequence differs from germline, possibly due to a read error. The chain combines TRBV11-2 with TRBJ2-5, with D maybe TRBD2 (6 bases). CDR1 is SGHAT, CDR2 FQNNGV, per germline. This CDR3 has 11 amino acids. CDR3 sequence reads: CTSSPGGTKYF. The DNA for the CDR3 is TGTACCAGCAGCCCGGGCGGGACCAAGTACTTC.

This clonotype was seen many times. The chain is built from TRBV6-1 and TRBJ1-6, with D tentatively TRBD1 (5 bases). The CDR3 contains 14 residues. Trimming removed 7 bases from V and 7 bases from J, with 14 bases in between. From germline, CDR1 is MNHNS and CDR2 SASEGT. DNA for the CDR3: TGTGCCAGCAATACGATGGGACTGAATTCACCCCTCCACTTT. It translates to CASNTMGLNSPLHF.

Points on this clonotype: Since no conserved phenylalanine or tryptophan closes the CDR3, a read error is the likely cause. J is TRBJ1-1 and V is TRBV28; D is ambiguous. The germline V gene encodes CDR1 MDHEN and CDR2 SYDVKM. There are 15 residues in the CDR3. The V end was cut by 2 bases, the J end by 1 base, with 11 bases between. The CDR3 spells CASSLGQSGNTEAFV. The CDR3 DNA reads as TGTGCCAGCAGTTTAGGGCAGAGCGGGAACACTGAAGCTTTCGTT.

This clonotype has ten or more counts. The rearrangement joins TRBV6-6 to TRBJ1-3; TRBD1 aligns across 7 bases. The CDR3 runs to 14 residues. Germline V gene data show CDR1 as MNHNY and CDR2 as SVGAGI (reference sequence). The V gene end was trimmed by 5 bases and the J gene end by 4 bases; junction bases not matched to a gene: 5. The CDR3 DNA follows: TGTGCCAGCAGTACCCGGGACAGCGGAAACACCATATATTTT. This translates into CASSTRDSGNTIYF.

This chain connects TRBV28 to TRBJ2-5; TRBD2 is a possible D gene (5 bases). This CDR3 spans 15 amino acids. With 4 bases removed from V and 2 bases from J, the gap between germline ends came to 14 bases. Germline V gene sequence: CDR1 MDHEN, CDR2 SYDVKM. The CDR3 protein is CASSSLGLAQETQYF. In nucleotides, the CDR3 is TGTGCCAGCAGTTCGCTCGGACTGGCACAAGAGACCCAGTACTTC.

Comments on this clonotype: Just one base apart from a much larger clone, this may be a read error. The CDR3 DNA reads as TGTGCCAGCAGCTTAGCAGGGGGACAGTCCTACGAGCAGTACTTC. Amino acid sequence: CASSLAGGQSYEQYF. The chain employs TRBV7-9 and TRBJ2-7; TRBD1 agrees at 7 bases. With V trimmed by 0 bases and J by 1 base, 3 bases remained unmatched. Germline V gives CDR1 SEHNR, CDR2 FQNEAQ (reference sequence). The CDR3 covers 15 residues. Using reference TRBV7-9 and TRBJ2-7 for the parts outside the CDR3, the full variable domain is DTGVSQNPRHKITKRGQNVTFRCDPISEHNRLYWYRQTLGQGPEFLTYFQNEAQLEKSRLLSDRFSAERPKGSFSTLEIQRTEQGDSAMYLCASSLAGGQSYEQYFGPGTRLTVT.

The J gene is TRBJ2-3, the V gene TRBV11-2, with 10 bases fitting TRBD1. This CDR3 has 17 residues. V gave up 7 bases and J gave up 4 bases; unmatched junction bases: 14. Germline CDR1 reads SGHAT; CDR2 reads FQNNGV. The CDR3 region is CASTPGQGTEGADTQYF. The DNA for the CDR3 is TGTGCCAGCACCCCGGGACAGGGGACGGAAGGGGCAGATACGCAGTATTTT.

This clonotype rates as medium-sized (0.01 to 0.1%). This chain uses TRBV11-3 with TRBJ2-1, with D hard to call. Germline loops: CDR1 SGHNT, CDR2 YENEEA. The V end lost 2 bases, the J end lost 7 bases, and 3 bases lay between the germline ends. The CDR3 contains 11 residues. The CDR3 protein is CASSLLNEQFF. The CDR3 nucleotides are TGTGCCAGCAGCTTATTGAATGAGCAGTTCTTC.

This clonotype was found a few times. This rearrangement joins TRBV13 to TRBJ2-1, with TRBD2 identical over 12 bases. This CDR3 contains 18 residues. The germline V gene has CDR1 PRHDT and CDR2 FYEKMQ (reference sequence). V gave up 2 bases and J gave up 4 bases; unmatched junction bases: 9. The CDR3 here is CASSLSLLAGGKYNEQFF. CDR3 DNA sequence: TGTGCCAGCAGCTTATCCCTACTAGCGGGAGGCAAATACAATGAGCAGTTCTTC. The full variable domain, completed using reference TRBV13 and TRBJ2-1, is AAGVIQSPRHLIKEKRETATLKCYPIPRHDTVYWYQQGPGQDPQFLISFYEKMQSDKGSIPDRFSAQQFSDYHSELNMSSLELGDSALYFCASSLSLLAGGKYNEQFFGPGTRLTVL.

Concerning this clonotype itself: The junction does not match germline at one end; this may be a read error. This chain uses TRBV11-2 with TRBJ2-3, with D maybe TRBD2 (6 bases). The CDR3 is 15 amino acids. Germline CDR1 is SGHAT and CDR2 is FQNNGV. The CDR3 region is CVSSPLTGGTDTQYF. DNA of the CDR3: TGTGTCAGCAGCCCCCTGACGGGGGGCACAGATACGCAGTATTTT.